A selection of T cell receptor beta chains follows, all from one sample in a study of spatial heterogeneity in lung cancer. TCRdb itself ran the 5' RACE reads through MiXCR, one entry per CDR3 protein. Here the sample spans 9,000 to 9,500 distinct CDR3 sequences, approximately 6% being singletons. Source: lung tumor tissue, taken at surgery. Source of these receptors: a male donor with early-stage non-small cell lung cancer. CDR3s include the opening cysteine and the closing phenylalanine or tryptophan. D genes are given only for firm matches. Clone size, where shown, is once, few, many, or a class for clones that have expanded.

V gene	clone size	D gene	J gene	CDR3 DNA	CDR3 protein
TRBV28	medium-sized	.	TRBJ1-4	TGTGCCAGCAGGGGACCGACAGGAAATGAAAAACTGTTTTTT	CASRGPTGNEKLFF
TRBV4-2	many	.	TRBJ1-2	TGTGCCAGCAGCCAAGGAGTCAGGGATTACGGCTACACCTTC	CASSQGVRDYGYTF
TRBV10-1	.	TRBD1	TRBJ1-2	TGCGCCAGCGGCGACAGGGGGCCTAACTATGGCTACACCTTC	CASGDRGPNYGYTF
TRBV9	few	TRBD2	TRBJ2-2	TGTGCCAGCAGCGCTACTAGCGGGGGGGCGTACACCGGGGAGCTGTTTTTT	CASSATSGGAYTGELFF
TRBV20-1	many	.	TRBJ2-1	TGCAGTGCTAGGGGGTTGGCGGGAAAGGGGGTCAATGAGCAGTTCTTC	CSARGLAGKGVNEQFF
TRBV10-3	many	.	TRBJ2-2	TGTGCCATCAGTGATTTCAGTAACACCGGGGAGCTGTTTTTT	CAISDFSNTGELFF
TRBV12-3/TRBV12-4	medium-sized	.	TRBJ2-7	TGTGCCAGCAGCCCCTTGGGCTACGAGCAGTACTTC	CASSPLGYEQYF
TRBV27	many	TRBD1	TRBJ2-1	TGTGCCAGCAGTACTTACAGGGGTCCCTACAATGAGCAGTTCTTC	CASSTYRGPYNEQFF
TRBV28	few	TRBD2	TRBJ2-3	TGTGCCAGTGGACTAGCGGGGGTCTCCGGAGATACGCAGTATTTT	CASGLAGVSGDTQYF
TRBV28	many	.	TRBJ1-3	TGTGCCAGCACCCCGAATAGGGGTATCTCTGGAAACACCATATATTTT	CASTPNRGISGNTIYF